This T cell receptor (beta chain) was identified in a study of response to subunit inactivated influenza vaccine. The V end lost 4 bases, the J end lost 4 bases, and 16 bases lay between the germline ends. The germline gives CDR1 MNHEY, CDR2 SVGEGT. CDR3 length equals 15 residues. One entry per CDR3 protein, called by TCRdb with MiXCR from the RT-PCR reads. The sample records about 540,000 distinct CDR3 sequences, roughly 25% being singletons. These data are also associated with another study on T cells expressing NK-cell markers. That source notes: For TCR beta, cDNA was produced by 5'RACE template switching with UMIs.

The clonotype was recovered from a man in his fifties or sixties who received an inactivated influenza vaccine. This chain uses TRBV6-2 or TRBV6-3 with TRBJ1-1, with D tentatively TRBD1 (5 bases). Sequencing used CD4+ T cells sorted from PBMCs, obtained about 11 days after vaccination. Written as DNA, the CDR3 is TGTGCCAGCAGTTCACGCCCGGGGAGGGGCACTGAAGCTTTCTTT. It yields the protein CASSSRPGRGTEAFF.